In this sample, the clone carrying this T cell receptor (beta chain) turned up many times. TCRdb itself ran the 5' RACE reads through MiXCR, one entry per CDR3 protein. The sample consists of around 53,000 distinct CDR3 sequences, around 7% of them appearing once. The germline V and J ends were trimmed by 0 bases and 6 bases, with 2 bases remaining between them. This CDR3 has 12 residues. The germline CDR1 and CDR2 sequences are MGHRA and YSYEKL. The data were obtained in a study of T cells after yellow fever vaccination. Study as a whole: Fractions containing few cells were prepared with SMART-Seq v4 Ultra Low Input. Study conclusions and caveats: At less than 97% for CD4 and approximately 88% for CD8, most primary-vaccination clones showed up again after the booster.

Sequencing was performed on CD8+ T cells not binding an NS4B(214-222) dextramer, sorted from PBMCs, taken approximately 40 days after the first yellow fever vaccination. This chain uses TRBV4-1 with TRBJ2-2, with D unresolved. This clonotype originated in a young man who received the YFV17D yellow fever vaccine. Here the CDR3 reads CASSQEAGELFF. The DNA for the CDR3 is TGCGCCAGCAGCCAAGAGGCCGGGGAGCTGTTTTTT.